The 30 T cell receptor beta chains reported below all come from one sample, sequenced in a study. A single record per CDR3 protein comes from TCRdb applying MiXCR to the 5' RACE reads. The data hold over 50,000 distinct CDR3 sequences, with roughly a quarter observed a single time. Sequencing input: tumor-infiltrating naive CD4+ T cells sorted from the breast tumor. Stated subset: naive CD4+ T cells, CD4+CD45RA+CD25-. Every receptor here comes from a female donor with breast cancer.

About this clonotype itself: This could be a read error, since a much larger clone is one nucleotide away. The V call is TRBV7-9, the J call TRBJ2-6, with a tentative D call TRBD1 (6 bases). The CDR3 sequence is 14 residues long. The germline V gene has CDR1 SEHNR and CDR2 FQNEAQ (reference sequence). V was clipped by 10 bases and J by 2 bases, with 12 bases between them. The CDR3 spells CANDEGAGANVLTF. CDR3 nucleotide sequence: TGTGCCAACGACGAGGGGGCTGGGGCCAACGTCCTGACTTTC. The full variable domain, in which reference TRBV7-9 and TRBJ2-6 provide the parts outside the CDR3, is DTGVSQNPRHKITKRGQNVTFRCDPISEHNRLYWYRQTLGQGPEFLTYFQNEAQLEKSRLLSDRFSAERPKGSFSTLEIQRTEQGDSAMYLCANDEGAGANVLTFGAGSRLTVL.

This chain connects TRBV13 to TRBJ2-5; the match to TRBD1 covers 7 bases. The junction had 10 bases not matched to a gene; V was cut back by 4 bases and J by 2 bases. CDR1 PRHDT and CDR2 FYEKMQ come from the germline V gene (reference sequence). This CDR3 has 16 amino acids. CDR3: CASSSISRDSQETQYF. The CDR3 DNA sequence: TGTGCCAGCAGCTCTATTTCCCGGGACAGTCAAGAGACCCAGTACTTC.

The chain couples TRBV9 to TRBJ1-5; 7 nucleotides align to TRBD1. V shed 3 bases and J 5 bases; nucleotides not matched to a gene: 8. This CDR3 region has 15 residues. Germline assignment: CDR1 SGDLS and CDR2 YYNGEE. The CDR3 nucleotides read TGTGCCAGCAGCGCCACAGGGGATGGGTATCAGCCCCAGCATTTT. Protein: CASSATGDGYQPQHF. Variable domain in full (rest from reference TRBV9 and TRBJ1-5): DSGVTQTPKHLITATGQRVTLRCSPRSGDLSVYWYQQSLDQGLQFLIQYYNGEERAKGNILERFSAQQFPDLHSELNLSSLELGDSALYFCASSATGDGYQPQHFGDGTRLSIL.

This chain links TRBV28 with TRBJ1-3; tentative D call: TRBD1 (5 bases). The V and J ends lost 5 bases and 0 bases respectively, with 17 bases between them. Germline lookup yields CDR1 MDHEN and CDR2 SYDVKM. This CDR3 is built from 17 residues. The CDR3 DNA follows: TGTGCCAGCAGTCAACCGGGGACTTCCCACTCTGGAAACACCATATATTTT. Its protein product is CASSQPGTSHSGNTIYF.

The CDR3 is CASSLVTSGPNTGELFF. The CDR3 coding sequence is TGTGCCAGCAGCTTAGTGACTAGCGGACCGAACACCGGGGAGCTGTTTTTT. The chain joins TRBV7-2 to TRBJ2-2, with 9 nucleotides matching TRBD2. The CDR3 covers 17 residues. Germline CDR1 SGHTA, CDR2 FQGNSA. J gave up 0 bases and V 1 base, and 3 bases lay outside the gene matches. The whole variable domain, remainder taken from reference TRBV7-2 and TRBJ2-2, is GAGVSQSPSNKVTEKGKDVELRCDPISGHTALYWYRQSLGQGLEFLIYFQGNSAPDKSGLPSDRFSAERTGGSVSTLTIQRTQQEDSAVYLCASSLVTSGPNTGELFFGEGSRLTVL.

This chain connects TRBV29-1 to TRBJ2-7; either TRBD1 or TRBD2 may fit D (5 bases each). CDR3 size: 14 residues. Germline CDR1 is SQVTM and CDR2 is ANQGSEA. V was shortened by 0 bases and J by 5 bases, with 14 bases between the two germline ends. CDR3 sequence reads: CSVEDEWGSDEQYF. The DNA for the CDR3 is TGCAGCGTTGAAGATGAGTGGGGGAGCGACGAGCAGTACTTC.

The J gene is TRBJ2-7, the V gene TRBV24-1, with 8 nucleotides matching TRBD1. This CDR3 is built from 15 residues. Trimming took 4 bases from V and 4 from J; bases not matched to a gene: 8. Germline CDR1 and CDR2: KGHDR and SFDVKD. The CDR3 bases are TGTGCCACCAGTGACTCCGGGACAGGTGGTTACGAGCAGTACTTC. Its protein product is CATSDSGTGGYEQYF.

This clonotype was picked up many times. V is TRBV6-2 or TRBV6-3 and J is TRBJ1-6, with D unresolved. The ends were cut back, 1 base at V and 7 bases at J, with 14 bases in the middle. Per the germline V gene, CDR1 is MNHEY and CDR2 is SVGEGT. CDR3 length equals 16 residues. Here the CDR3 reads CASSYFGWRWNSPLHF. CDR3 nucleotide sequence: TGTGCCAGCAGTTACTTTGGATGGAGATGGAATTCACCCCTCCACTTT.

This chain uses TRBV5-1 with TRBJ2-1; TRBD2 is a possible D gene (5 bases). V dropped 3 bases and J dropped 0 bases, with 16 bases sitting between them. The germline V gene has CDR1 SGHRS and CDR2 YFSETQ. CDR3 size: 17 residues. The CDR3 coding sequence is TGCGCCAGCAGCTATTATCTGAGGAGGAGCTCCTACAATGAGCAGTTCTTC. Translated: CASSYYLRRSSYNEQFF.

This clonotype was seen at least ten times. V and J are TRBV7-2 and TRBJ1-1, with D hard to call. V lost 1 base, J lost 0 bases, and 6 bases lay in between. This CDR3 is built from 14 residues. Germline loops: CDR1 SGHTA, CDR2 FQGNSA. The CDR3 bases are TGTGCCAGCAGCTTAGACCCGGTGAACACTGAAGCTTTCTTT. This gives the protein CASSLDPVNTEAFF.

This clonotype was counted a few times. V is TRBV12-3 or TRBV12-4 and J is TRBJ2-1, with D unclear. Trimming removed 1 base at V and 7 bases at J, with 8 bases between. The CDR3 is 13 residues long. The CDR3 nucleotides read TGTGCCAGCAGTTTAGGACTGGTAAATGAGCAGTTCTTC. Protein sequence: CASSLGLVNEQFF.

The rearrangement links TRBV5-1 to TRBJ2-1; D is undetermined. CDR1 and CDR2 from the germline V gene are SGHRS and YFSETQ. This CDR3 has 13 amino acids. V lost 0 bases to trimming and J lost 8 bases, with 9 bases between them. The CDR3 spells CASSLGPQDEQFF. CDR3 bases: TGCGCCAGCAGCTTGGGACCTCAGGATGAGCAGTTCTTC.

Note on this clonotype: Mismatch with germline at one junction end may stem from a read error. The V gene is TRBV6-6, the J gene TRBJ1-2; D is unresolved. The germline CDR1 and CDR2 sequences are MNHNY and SVGAGI (reference sequence). The CDR3 length is 12 residues. CDR3 sequence: CASTGRDYCYTF. CDR3 DNA: TGTGCCAGCACGGGGAGAGACTATTGCTACACCTTC.

This clonotype came up a few times. A much larger clone differs from this one at a single base, so this may be a read error. V usage is TRBV7-2 and J usage is TRBJ2-7; 7 positions match TRBD1. The CDR3 loop spans 12 amino acids. The germline V gene has CDR1 SGHTA and CDR2 FQGNSA. V gave up 8 bases and J gave up 6 bases; unmatched junction bases: 7. The CDR3 nucleotides read TGTGCCAGCGGCACATACAGGGGCGAGCAGTACTTC. Amino acid sequence: CASGTYRGEQYF.

This sequence joins TRBV2 and TRBJ1-2; D gene ambiguous. This CDR3 has 15 residues. CDR1 and CDR2 from the germline V gene are SNHLY and FYNNEI. Trimming removed 2 bases from V and 4 bases from J, with 14 bases in between. In DNA, the CDR3 is TGTGCCAGCAGTGAATTTGCGGGTTCGCCCTATGGCTACACCTTC. It encodes CASSEFAGSPYGYTF.

This clonotype was counted ten times or more. J is TRBJ2-7 and V is TRBV20-1, with D perhaps matching TRBD1 (5 bases). Germline V gene lookup returns CDR1 DFQATT and CDR2 SNEGSKA (reference sequence). Deletions cut 5 bases from V and 6 bases from J, with 20 bases between. The CDR3 consists of 14 residues. CDR3 nucleotides: TGCAGTGCTTTACGTGACGGTTTAAGGGGCGAGCAGTACTTC. Residues: CSALRDGLRGEQYF.

The rearrangement joins TRBV27 to TRBJ2-7, with 9 nucleotides matching TRBD2. V dropped 6 bases and J dropped 2; count of bases not matched to a gene: 5. Germline CDR1 and CDR2: MNHEY and SMNVEV (reference sequence). This CDR3 spans 14 amino acids. The CDR3 is CASSRSGRPYEQYF. CDR3 DNA: TGTGCCAGCAGCCGTAGCGGGAGACCCTACGAGCAGTACTTC.

This chain links TRBV5-1 with TRBJ1-1, with D possibly matching TRBD1 (6 bases). Trimming left V 2 bases short and J 5 bases short, with 10 bases between. There are 13 residues in the CDR3. Germline V gene lookup returns CDR1 SGHRS and CDR2 YFSETQ. CDR3 protein: CASSLAGATEAFF. CDR3 sequence (DNA): TGCGCCAGCAGCTTAGCAGGGGCGACTGAAGCTTTCTTT. The complete variable domain, with remaining parts taken from reference TRBV5-1 and TRBJ1-1, reads KAGVTQTPRYLIKTRGQQVTLSCSPISGHRSVSWYQQTPGQGLQFLFEYFSETQRNKGNFPGRFSGRQFSNSRSEMNVSTLELGDSALYLCASSLAGATEAFFGQGTRLTVV.

To note about this clonotype: Since no conserved phenylalanine or tryptophan closes the CDR3, a read error is the likely cause. No DNA is shown, since the ends of the CDR3 on it are uncertain; the CDR3 is the one TCRdb lists. The J gene is TRBJ2-5, the V gene TRBV7-8. Germline CDR1 reads SGHVS; CDR2 reads FQNEAQ. The CDR3 totals 16 residues, both ends included. Here the CDR3 reads CASSLGQAVVSRRVHG.

This clonotype was seen a handful of times. The chain combines TRBV27 with TRBJ1-1; 9 nucleotides agree with TRBD1. The CDR3 length is 15 residues. From germline, CDR1 is MNHEY and CDR2 SMNVEV (reference sequence). The ends lost 3 bases at V and 5 bases at J; junction bases unmatched: 7. The CDR3 here is CASSFSLTGGTEAFF. Here the CDR3 DNA reads TGTGCCAGCAGTTTTTCCCTGACAGGGGGGACTGAAGCTTTCTTT.

This clonotype was detected a few times. The CDR3 DNA follows: TGTGCCAGCAGCTTTAAAGTTTACGAGCAGTACTTC. Translated: CASSFKVYEQYF. The V and J genes are TRBV5-5 and TRBJ2-7; D gene unclear. Trimming shortened V by 2 bases and J by 4 bases, and 7 bases separated the two germline ends. This CDR3 contains 12 residues. Germline V gene data show CDR1 as SGHKS and CDR2 as YYEKEE (reference sequence).

This sequence joins TRBV7-2 and TRBJ2-3, with TRBD2 matching 8 bases. The CDR3 is made up of 15 amino acids. Germline V gene sequence: CDR1 SGHTA, CDR2 FQGNSA. J gave up 6 bases and V 5 bases, and 10 bases lay outside the gene matches. This CDR3 is CASSRAVAGRDTQYF. CDR3 nucleotide sequence: TGTGCCAGCAGCCGGGCGGTAGCGGGGAGGGATACGCAGTATTTT.

Regarding this clonotype: A much larger clone is a single base away; this may be a read error. CDR3 DNA sequence: TGCAGTGCCGGGCGGATGAACACTGAAACTTTCTTT. It yields the protein CSAGRMNTETFF. The chain recombines TRBV20-1 with TRBJ1-1; D uncertain. CDR3 length equals 12 residues. Germline assignment: CDR1 DFQATT and CDR2 SNEGSKA (reference sequence).

This clonotype was counted a few times. The V call is TRBV7-9, the J call TRBJ2-1; D remains unclear. CDR3 length: 13 residues. Per germline, CDR1 SEHNR and CDR2 FQNEAQ (reference sequence). The ends were cut back, 5 bases at V and 2 bases at J, with 7 bases in the middle. For the CDR3, the DNA is TGTGCCAGCAGCCCTATTCCCTACAATGAGCAGTTCTTC. This translates into CASSPIPYNEQFF.

The chain couples TRBV29-1 to TRBJ1-2; D perhaps matches TRBD1 (5 bases). CDR3 length equals 13 residues. In germline, CDR1 is SQVTM, CDR2 ANQGSEA. Deletions cut 4 bases from V and 2 bases from J, with 11 bases between. CDR3 loop: CSVAGTVNYGYTF. The CDR3 coding sequence is TGCAGCGTTGCCGGGACGGTGAACTATGGCTACACCTTC.

At least ten counts were recorded for this clonotype. The rearrangement joins TRBV27 to TRBJ2-3, with D perhaps matching TRBD2 (5 bases). V was clipped by 4 bases and J by 6 bases, with 17 bases between them. Germline lookup yields CDR1 MNHEY and CDR2 SMNVEV (reference sequence). The CDR3 is 15 residues long. This chain's CDR3 is CASSSPAAFGDTQYF. The CDR3 nucleotides read TGTGCCAGCAGTTCCCCAGCGGCGTTCGGGGATACGCAGTATTTT.

This clonotype was detected many times. The chain uses TRBV5-1 and TRBJ1-1, with 7 bases aligning to TRBD1. V was clipped by 7 bases and J by 1 base; unmatched bases: 10. From germline, CDR1 is SGHRS and CDR2 YFSETQ. CDR3 length equals 15 residues. The CDR3 loop is CASADRDSPNTEAFF. For the CDR3, the DNA is TGCGCCAGCGCCGACCGGGACAGTCCGAACACTGAAGCTTTCTTT.

This clonotype was seen ten or more times. The chain joins TRBV5-1 to TRBJ2-1; 8 bases line up with TRBD2. This CDR3 spans 15 amino acids. Trimming took 2 bases from V and 5 from J; bases not matched to a gene: 6. Germline CDR1 and CDR2: SGHRS and YFSETQ. CDR3 loop: CASSFTSGPNNEQFF. The DNA for the CDR3 is TGCGCCAGCAGCTTTACTAGCGGCCCCAACAATGAGCAGTTCTTC. Full variable domain (rest looked up from reference TRBV5-1 and TRBJ2-1): KAGVTQTPRYLIKTRGQQVTLSCSPISGHRSVSWYQQTPGQGLQFLFEYFSETQRNKGNFPGRFSGRQFSNSRSEMNVSTLELGDSALYLCASSFTSGPNNEQFFGPGTRLTVL.

This clonotype occurred a few times. The gene calls are TRBV7-9 and TRBJ2-7, with TRBD2 matching 11 bases. CDR3 length equals 14 residues. Trimming cost V 3 bases and J 10 bases; bases outside gene matches: 8. Germline assignment: CDR1 SEHNR and CDR2 FQNEAQ (reference sequence). CDR3 protein: CASSFGVAGGPQYF. The CDR3, as DNA: TGTGCCAGCAGCTTCGGGGTAGCGGGAGGGCCACAGTACTTC.

This clonotype was seen ten or more times. V gene TRBV10-3 combines with J gene TRBJ1-5; TRBD1 is a possible D gene (6 bases). The ends were cut back, 2 bases at V and 2 bases at J, with 13 bases in the middle. This CDR3 spans 16 amino acids. Germline CDR1 is ENHRY and CDR2 is SYGVKD. The CDR3 is CAISETGPGGNQPQHF. The CDR3 nucleotides are TGTGCCATCAGTGAGACAGGGCCCGGGGGCAATCAGCCCCAGCATTTT.